This TCR beta chain was obtained from a study of vaccination and CD4 T cells after COVID-19. The treatment: approximately 10-day PBMC culture with coronavirus spike peptide pools or control peptides (ViraFEST assay). It was with 9 to 10 IU/ml IL-2 and roughly 9.5 ug/ml peptide pools that roughly 2.2 million PBMCs per well were cultured. It was on days 3 and 7 that half the medium was replaced with fresh IL-2 medium. Study-wide points: Analysis covered relatively few convalescent patients and lacked any early post-infection timepoints. It was observed that, in convalescent patients, a median around 85% of reactive clones arose only post-vaccination.

A note on this clonotype: Its antigen remains unidentified.

This CDR3 region has 14 residues. The V gene's germline CDR1 is DFQATT and CDR2 SNEGSKA (reference sequence). V lost 5 bases and J lost 6, with 20 bases in between. Cultured CD4+ T-cell DNA underwent Oncomine TCR Beta short-read sequencing. MiXCR, run by TCRdb on the PCR reads, gives a single entry per CDR3 protein. Of about 18,000 distinct CDR3 sequences listed, more than 65% are singletons. The chain couples TRBV20-1 to TRBJ2-7, with D perhaps matching TRBD1 (6 bases). Sequenced sample: CD4+ T cells from blood, cultured in vitro. This sequence was found in a human donor who had recovered from COVID-19. CDR3 nucleotides: TGCAGTGCTGAGGACGGGGACATAGCTGTCGAGCAGTACTTC. Translated, it gives CSAEDGDIAVEQYF.